This TCR beta chain was sequenced for a study of Graves' ophthalmopathy and Graves' hyperthyroidism. RNA transcripts served as template for amplifying TCR beta CDR3 sequences. HTBI-primed RT-PCR formed the first round, and a multiplex PCR formed the second. TCRdb passed the multiplex PCR reads through MiXCR, listing each CDR3 protein once. The data show about 700,000 distinct CDR3 sequences, with roughly 39% seen just once and about 3.3% held by the top ten. The sample holds a few counts of this clonotype. The germline V gene encodes CDR1 MGHRA and CDR2 YSYEKL. Deletions cut 0 bases from V and 5 bases from J, with 13 bases between. The CDR3 is 15 amino acids.

The specimen was peripheral blood. The TCR sequence derives from an adult man with Graves' ophthalmopathy. This sequence joins TRBV4-1 and TRBJ2-5; D may be TRBD1 (6 bases). CDR3 sequence reads: CASSQDARGGETQYF. The CDR3 bases are TGCGCCAGCAGCCAAGATGCCAGGGGTGGGGAGACCCAGTACTTC.